This T cell receptor beta chain emerged from a study of T cell repertoires in cytomegalovirus infection. Between the trimmed V and J ends, which lost 5 bases and 10 bases, there was a span of 15 bases. From germline, CDR1 is SGHTA and CDR2 FQGNSA. This CDR3 spans 14 amino acids. This clonotype was observed at least ten times. The target antigen is unknown. MiXCR, applied by TCRdb to the reads, yields one record per CDR3 protein. The data show around 770,000 distinct CDR3 sequences, with roughly 28% seen just once and roughly 14% held by the top ten. The sequencing used cultured CD8+ T cells from PBMCs, collected from culture after CMV antigen stimulation. The chain couples TRBV7-2 to TRBJ1-6; maybe TRBD1 (5 bases). This clonotype was obtained from a human donor in good health (CMV status not recorded). Some clones in this sample may be carry-over from other donors' samples. The CDR3, as DNA: TGTGCCAGCAGCCAGGGAGGCTTCCGATCACCCCTCCACTTT. Its protein is CASSQGGFRSPLHF.